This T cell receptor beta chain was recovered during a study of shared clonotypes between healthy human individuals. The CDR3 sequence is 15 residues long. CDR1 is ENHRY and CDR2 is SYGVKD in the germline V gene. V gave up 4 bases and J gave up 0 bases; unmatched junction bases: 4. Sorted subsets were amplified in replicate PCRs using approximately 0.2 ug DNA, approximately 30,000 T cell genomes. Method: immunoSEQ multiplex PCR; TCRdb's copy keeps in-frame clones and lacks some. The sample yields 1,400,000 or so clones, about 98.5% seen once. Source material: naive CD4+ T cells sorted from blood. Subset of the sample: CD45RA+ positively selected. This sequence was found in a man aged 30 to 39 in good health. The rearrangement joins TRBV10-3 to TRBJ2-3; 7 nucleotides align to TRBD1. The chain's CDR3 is CAISGRDSSTDTQYF. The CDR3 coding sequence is TGTGCCATCAGTGGACGGGACAGTAGCACAGATACGCAGTATTTT.